Presented here are 8 T cell receptor beta chains from one specimen sequenced in a study of post-analysis software for immune sequencing data. Study-level results: Five or six TRBV segments, TRBV5-6, TRBV5-1 and TRBV20-1 among them, were found more frequent in patients than controls.

The TCR beta cDNA libraries contained unique molecular identifiers. TCRdb re-called the PCR reads through MiXCR, storing one row per CDR3 protein. The sample has roughly 600,000 distinct CDR3 sequences, around 44% seen once. These TCRs are of unknown antigen specificity. Sequencing was performed on blood. These receptors all come from a girl between 10 and 17 years old with multiple sclerosis.

The gene calls are TRBV4-1 and TRBJ2-1; no reliable D call. Per germline, CDR1 MGHRA and CDR2 YSYEKL. The CDR3 is made up of 12 amino acids. With 2 bases removed from V and 10 bases from J, the gap between germline ends came to 9 bases. This chain's CDR3 is CASSQIEREQFF. CDR3 in DNA: TGCGCCAGCAGCCAAATCGAGCGAGAGCAGTTCTTC.

This sequence joins TRBV5-5 and TRBJ1-5; D unresolved. CDR3 size: 14 residues. CDR1 SGHKS and CDR2 YYEKEE come from the germline V gene (reference sequence). The V and J ends lost 4 bases and 0 bases respectively, with 8 bases between them. CDR3 residues: CASSNRYSNQPQHF. As DNA, the CDR3 is TGTGCCAGCAGCAATCGGTATAGCAATCAGCCCCAGCATTTT. The full variable domain, with the rest looked up from reference TRBV5-5 and TRBJ1-5, is DAGVTQSPTHLIKTRGQQVTLRCSPISGHKSVSWYQQVLGQGPQFIFQYYEKEERGRGNFPDRFSARQFPNYSSELNVNALLLGDSALYLCASSNRYSNQPQHFGDGTRLSIL.

The rearrangement links TRBV29-1 to TRBJ2-1, with D maybe TRBD1 (8 bases). CDR1 is SQVTM, CDR2 ANQGSEA, per germline. Deletions cut 1 base from V and 10 bases from J, with 23 bases between. The CDR3 covers 16 residues. In DNA, the CDR3 is TGCAGCGTTGAAGGGGCGGGAGACAGGGGTGTTCAGGAGCAGTTCTTC. It encodes CSVEGAGDRGVQEQFF.

This clonotype was seen more than once but under ten times. V usage is TRBV12-3 or TRBV12-4 and J usage is TRBJ2-3; 9 nucleotides align to TRBD1. The CDR3 runs 15 residues. V shed 6 bases, J shed 4 bases, and the junction held 8 bases outside the gene matches. Written as DNA, the CDR3 is TGTGCCAGCAGCCGGGACAGGGAGGGGGCAGATACGCAGTATTTT. Residues: CASSRDREGADTQYF.

The chain combines TRBV29-1 with TRBJ2-7; 9 nucleotides match TRBD2. Germline CDR1 and CDR2: SQVTM and ANQGSEA. Trimming cost V 5 bases and J 3 bases; bases outside gene matches: 8. CDR3 size: 14 residues. The CDR3 sequence is CSVLISGSLYEQYF. The CDR3 DNA sequence: TGCAGCGTTTTGATTAGCGGGAGCCTCTACGAGCAGTACTTC.

V gene TRBV13 combines with J gene TRBJ2-7, with 11 bases fitting TRBD2. Looked up from germline, CDR1 is PRHDT and CDR2 is FYEKMQ (reference sequence). This CDR3 comprises 17 residues. The V segment lost 5 bases and the J segment 2 bases; nucleotides outside the gene matches: 11. CDR3 sequence: CASSPTTTSGSPYEQYF. The CDR3 coding sequence is TGTGCCAGCAGCCCGACGACTACTAGCGGGAGCCCCTACGAGCAGTACTTC. Together with reference TRBV13 and TRBJ2-7, the CDR3 gives the full variable domain: AAGVIQSPRHLIKEKRETATLKCYPIPRHDTVYWYQQGPGQDPQFLISFYEKMQSDKGSIPDRFSAQQFSDYHSELNMSSLELGDSALYFCASSPTTTSGSPYEQYFGPGTRLTVT.

A remark on this clonotype: One end of the junction fails to match germline, which may point to a read error. The chain recombines TRBV12-3 or TRBV12-4 with TRBJ2-4, with D uncertain. The CDR3 is made up of 12 amino acids. CDR3 nucleotides: TGTACCAGCACCCCGGACCTAAACATTCAGTACTTC. It encodes CTSTPDLNIQYF.

This rearrangement joins TRBV10-3 to TRBJ2-5, with 9 positions matching TRBD1. The CDR3 has 14 residues. V was pared by 8 bases and J by 2 bases, with 6 bases of the junction left unmatched. Looked up from germline, CDR1 is ENHRY and CDR2 is SYGVKD. The CDR3 loop is CAISGTGLQETQYF. CDR3 bases: TGTGCCATCTCCGGGACAGGGCTACAAGAGACCCAGTACTTC.